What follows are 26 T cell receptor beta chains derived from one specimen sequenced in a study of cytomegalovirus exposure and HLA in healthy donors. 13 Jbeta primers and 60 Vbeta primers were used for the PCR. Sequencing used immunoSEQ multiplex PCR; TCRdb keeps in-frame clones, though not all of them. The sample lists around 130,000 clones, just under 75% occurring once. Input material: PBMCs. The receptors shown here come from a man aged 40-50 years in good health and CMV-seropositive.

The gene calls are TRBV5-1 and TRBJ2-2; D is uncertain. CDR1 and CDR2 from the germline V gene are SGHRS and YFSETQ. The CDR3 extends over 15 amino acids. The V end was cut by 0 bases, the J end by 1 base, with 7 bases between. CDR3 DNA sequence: TGCGCCAGCAGCTTGGGACAAGTGAACACCGGGGAGCTGTTTTTT. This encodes CASSLGQVNTGELFF.

CDR3 amino acids: CASSSGGPGNTIYF. Here the CDR3 DNA reads TGTGCCAGCTCCTCCGGGGGGCCTGGAAACACCATATATTTT. This chain connects TRBV19 to TRBJ1-3; maybe TRBD1 (6 bases). The CDR3 length is 14 residues. V was cut by 9 bases and J by 2 bases, with 14 bases left in between. In germline, CDR1 is LNHDA, CDR2 SQIVND (reference sequence). Together with reference TRBV19 and TRBJ1-3, the CDR3 gives the full variable domain: DGGITQSPKYLFRKEGQNVTLSCEQNLNHDAMYWYRQDPGQGLRLIYYSQIVNDFQKGDIAEGYSVSREKKESFPLTVTSAQKNPTAFYLCASSSGGPGNTIYFGEGSWLTVV.

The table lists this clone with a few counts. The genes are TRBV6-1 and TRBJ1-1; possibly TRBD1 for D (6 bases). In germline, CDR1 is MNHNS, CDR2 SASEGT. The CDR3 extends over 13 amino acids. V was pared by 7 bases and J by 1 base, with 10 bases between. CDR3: CASTGVGNTEAFF. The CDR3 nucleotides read TGTGCCAGCACAGGGGTGGGGAACACTGAAGCTTTCTTT.

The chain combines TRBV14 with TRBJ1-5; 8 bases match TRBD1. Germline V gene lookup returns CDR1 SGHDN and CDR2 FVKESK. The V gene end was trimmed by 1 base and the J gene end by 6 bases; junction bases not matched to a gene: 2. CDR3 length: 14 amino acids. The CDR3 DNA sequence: TGTGCCAGCAGCCAAGCAGGGGGCGGTCAGCCCCAGCATTTT. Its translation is CASSQAGGGQPQHF.

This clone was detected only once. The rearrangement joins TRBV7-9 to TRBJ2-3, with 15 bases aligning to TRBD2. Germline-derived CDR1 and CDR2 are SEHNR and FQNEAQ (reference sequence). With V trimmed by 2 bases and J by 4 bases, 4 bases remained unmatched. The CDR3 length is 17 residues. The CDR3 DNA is TGTGCCAGCAGCTTAAGGCGGACTAGCGGGAGGGCAGATACGCAGTATTTT. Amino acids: CASSLRRTSGRADTQYF.

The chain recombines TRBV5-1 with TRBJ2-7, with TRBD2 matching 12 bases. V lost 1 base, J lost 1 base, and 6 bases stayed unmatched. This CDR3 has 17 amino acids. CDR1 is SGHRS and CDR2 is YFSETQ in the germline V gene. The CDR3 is CASSLKLAGGPSYEQYF. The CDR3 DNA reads TGCGCCAGCAGCTTGAAACTAGCGGGAGGCCCATCCTACGAGCAGTACTTC. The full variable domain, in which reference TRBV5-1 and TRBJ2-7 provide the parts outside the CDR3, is KAGVTQTPRYLIKTRGQQVTLSCSPISGHRSVSWYQQTPGQGLQFLFEYFSETQRNKGNFPGRFSGRQFSNSRSEMNVSTLELGDSALYLCASSLKLAGGPSYEQYFGPGTRLTVT.

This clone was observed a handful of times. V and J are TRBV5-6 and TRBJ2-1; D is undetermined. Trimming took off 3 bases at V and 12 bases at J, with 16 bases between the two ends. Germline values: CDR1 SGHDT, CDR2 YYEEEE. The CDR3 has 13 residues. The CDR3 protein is CASSSPRHAGQFF. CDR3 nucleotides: TGTGCCAGCAGCTCCCCCCGACATGCTGGGCAGTTCTTC.

In DNA, the CDR3 is TGTGCCAGCAGTTCCTTGGACTTGGCGGTTGAAAAACTGTTTTTT. Translated, it gives CASSSLDLAVEKLFF. V is TRBV28 and J is TRBJ1-4; no definite D call. The CDR3 runs 15 residues. In germline, CDR1 is MDHEN, CDR2 SYDVKM. V lost 4 bases to trimming and J lost 7 bases, with 16 bases between them. Supplemented by reference TRBV28 and TRBJ1-4, the full variable domain reads DVKVTQSSRYLVKRTGEKVFLECVQDMDHENMFWYRQDPGLGLRLIYFSYDVKMKEKGDIPEGYSVSREKKERFSLILESASTNQTSMYLCASSSLDLAVEKLFFGSGTQLSVL.

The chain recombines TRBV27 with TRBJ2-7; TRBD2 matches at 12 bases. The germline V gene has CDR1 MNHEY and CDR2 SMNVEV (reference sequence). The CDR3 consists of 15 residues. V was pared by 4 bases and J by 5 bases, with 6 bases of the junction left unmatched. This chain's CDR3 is CASSSRLAGEDEQYF. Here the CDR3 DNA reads TGTGCCAGCAGTTCCCGACTAGCGGGAGAGGACGAGCAGTACTTC.

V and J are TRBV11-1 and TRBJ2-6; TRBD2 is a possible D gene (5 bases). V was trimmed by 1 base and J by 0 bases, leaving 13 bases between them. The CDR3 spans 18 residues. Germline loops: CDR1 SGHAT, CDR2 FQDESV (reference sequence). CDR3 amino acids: CASSLGGRGSSGANVLTF. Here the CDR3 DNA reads TGTGCCAGCAGCTTAGGTGGACGGGGAAGCTCTGGGGCCAACGTCCTGACTTTC.

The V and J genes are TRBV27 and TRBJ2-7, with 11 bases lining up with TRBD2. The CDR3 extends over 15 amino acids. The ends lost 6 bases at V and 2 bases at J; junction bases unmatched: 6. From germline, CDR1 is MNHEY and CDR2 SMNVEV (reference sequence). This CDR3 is CASSRTSGSPYEQYF. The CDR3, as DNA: TGTGCCAGCAGCAGGACTAGCGGGTCGCCCTACGAGCAGTACTTC.

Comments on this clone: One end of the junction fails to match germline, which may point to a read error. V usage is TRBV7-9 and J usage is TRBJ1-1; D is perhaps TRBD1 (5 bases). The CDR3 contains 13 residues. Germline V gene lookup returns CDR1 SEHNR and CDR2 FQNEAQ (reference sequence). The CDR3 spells CASSPRTPPPPVF. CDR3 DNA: TGTGCCAGCAGCCCGCGGACACCTCCACCCCCCGTCTTT.

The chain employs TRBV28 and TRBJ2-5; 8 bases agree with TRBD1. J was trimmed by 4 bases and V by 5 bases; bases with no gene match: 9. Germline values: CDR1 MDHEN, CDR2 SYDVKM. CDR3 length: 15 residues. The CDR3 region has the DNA TGTGCCAGCAGTGCACCGACAGGGGTAGGAGAGACCCAGTACTTC. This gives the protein CASSAPTGVGETQYF.

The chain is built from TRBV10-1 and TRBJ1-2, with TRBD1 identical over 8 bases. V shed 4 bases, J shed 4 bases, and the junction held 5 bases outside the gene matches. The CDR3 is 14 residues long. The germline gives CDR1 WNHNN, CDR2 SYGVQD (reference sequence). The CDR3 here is CASSGGQEIYGYTF. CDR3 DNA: TGCGCCAGCAGTGGGGGACAGGAGATCTATGGCTACACCTTC.

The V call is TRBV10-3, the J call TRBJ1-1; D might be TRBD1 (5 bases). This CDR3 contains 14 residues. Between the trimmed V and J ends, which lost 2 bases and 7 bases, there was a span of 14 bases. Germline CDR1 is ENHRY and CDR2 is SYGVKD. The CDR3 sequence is CAISERAGGVEAFF. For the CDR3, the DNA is TGTGCCATCAGTGAGCGTGCCGGGGGAGTTGAAGCTTTCTTT.

CDR3 sequence: CASSERGTSNQPQHF. The CDR3 nucleotides read TGTGCCAGCAGTGAACGGGGAACCAGCAATCAGCCCCAGCATTTT. The chain has TRBV2 and TRBJ1-5, with D unresolved. The CDR3 covers 15 residues. Germline V lookup: CDR1 SNHLY, CDR2 FYNNEI. V shed 2 bases and J shed 1 base, with 9 bases lying between them.

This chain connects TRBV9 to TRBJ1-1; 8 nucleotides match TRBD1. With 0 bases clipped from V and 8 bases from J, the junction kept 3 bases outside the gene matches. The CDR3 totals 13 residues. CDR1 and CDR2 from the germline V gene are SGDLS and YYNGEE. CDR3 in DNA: TGTGCCAGCAGCGTAGGGACAGGGTCGGAAGCTTTCTTT. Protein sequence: CASSVGTGSEAFF.

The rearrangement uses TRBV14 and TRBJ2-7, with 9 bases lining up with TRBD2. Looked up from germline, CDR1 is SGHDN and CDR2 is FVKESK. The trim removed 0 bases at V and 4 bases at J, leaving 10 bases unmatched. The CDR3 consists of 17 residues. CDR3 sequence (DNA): TGTGCCAGCAGCCAAGATCAATGGGGCGGGAGGGTGTACGAGCAGTACTTC. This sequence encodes CASSQDQWGGRVYEQYF.

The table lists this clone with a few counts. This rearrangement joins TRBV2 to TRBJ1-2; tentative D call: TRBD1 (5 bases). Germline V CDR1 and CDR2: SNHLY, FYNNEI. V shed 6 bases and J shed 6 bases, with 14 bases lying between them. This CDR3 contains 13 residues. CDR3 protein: CASRWDPGDGYTF. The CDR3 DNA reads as TGTGCCAGCAGGTGGGATCCGGGGGATGGCTACACCTTC.

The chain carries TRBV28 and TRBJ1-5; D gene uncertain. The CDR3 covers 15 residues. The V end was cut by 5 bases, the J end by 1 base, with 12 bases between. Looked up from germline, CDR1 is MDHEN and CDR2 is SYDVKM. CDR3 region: CASSPGFLSNQPQHF. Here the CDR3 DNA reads TGTGCCAGCAGTCCGGGATTTTTGAGCAATCAGCCCCAGCATTTT.

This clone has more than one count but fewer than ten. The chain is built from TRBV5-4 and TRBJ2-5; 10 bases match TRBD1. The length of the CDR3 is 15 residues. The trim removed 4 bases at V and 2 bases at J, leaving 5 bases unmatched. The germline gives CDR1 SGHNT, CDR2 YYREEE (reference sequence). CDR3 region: CASSGTGEGQETQYF. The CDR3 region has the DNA TGTGCCAGCAGCGGGACAGGGGAAGGACAAGAGACCCAGTACTTC.

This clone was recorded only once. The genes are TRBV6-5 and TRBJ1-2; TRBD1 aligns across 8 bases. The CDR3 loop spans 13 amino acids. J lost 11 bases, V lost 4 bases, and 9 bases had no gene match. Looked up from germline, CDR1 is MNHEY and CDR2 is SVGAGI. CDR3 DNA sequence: TGTGCCAGCAGTTCCGGGACAGGAGGACGGTACACCTTC. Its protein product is CASSSGTGGRYTF.

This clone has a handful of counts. Here the CDR3 DNA reads TGTGCCAGTAGTCCCCGACAGGGAAATTCACCCCTCCACTTT. Translating gives CASSPRQGNSPLHF. The chain couples TRBV19 to TRBJ1-6; 7 bases fit TRBD1. Germline CDR1 LNHDA, CDR2 SQIVND (reference sequence). This CDR3 spans 14 amino acids. Trimming at V came to 5 bases and at J to 7 bases, leaving 5 bases not matched to a gene.

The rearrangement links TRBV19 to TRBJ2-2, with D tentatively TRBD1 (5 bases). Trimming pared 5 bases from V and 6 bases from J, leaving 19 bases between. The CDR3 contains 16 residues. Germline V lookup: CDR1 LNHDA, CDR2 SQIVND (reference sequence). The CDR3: CASSLYDVGRAGELFF. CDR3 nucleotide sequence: TGTGCCAGTAGTCTCTATGATGTCGGCAGGGCCGGGGAGCTGTTTTTT.

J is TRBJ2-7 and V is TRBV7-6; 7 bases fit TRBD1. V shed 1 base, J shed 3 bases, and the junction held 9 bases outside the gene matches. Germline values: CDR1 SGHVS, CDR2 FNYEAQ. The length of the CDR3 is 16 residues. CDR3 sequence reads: CASSLGGTVSGYEQYF. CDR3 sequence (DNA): TGTGCCAGCAGCTTAGGTGGGACAGTCTCCGGCTACGAGCAGTACTTC.

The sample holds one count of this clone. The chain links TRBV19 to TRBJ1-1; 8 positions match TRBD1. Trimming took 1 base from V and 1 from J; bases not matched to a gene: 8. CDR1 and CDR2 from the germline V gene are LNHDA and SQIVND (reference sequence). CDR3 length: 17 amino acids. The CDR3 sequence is CASSIGPPGGENTEAFF. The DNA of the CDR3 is TGTGCCAGTAGTATAGGCCCCCCAGGGGGCGAGAACACTGAAGCTTTCTTT.